This T cell receptor (beta chain) derives from a study of T-cell reconstitution after alpha-beta-depleted transplantation in children. TCRbeta library construction was performed incorporating unique molecular identifiers. MiXCR, applied by TCRdb to the PCR reads, yields one record per CDR3 protein. The table has more than 90,000 distinct CDR3 sequences, 7% to 9% seen once. This clonotype has a count of ten or more. V was pared by 6 bases and J by 4 bases, with 12 bases between. Germline loops: CDR1 SQVTM, CDR2 ANQGSEA. The CDR3 has 12 amino acids. This rearrangement joins TRBV29-1 to TRBJ1-1; D unresolved. Specimen: PBMCs from the stem cell graft donor, collected from the stem cell graft. This TCR came from a human donor who donated a stem cell graft to a child with congenital amegakaryocytic thrombocytopenia. CDR3 DNA: TGCAGCGTGGAGAAAGGAGGCACTGAAGCTTTCTTT. Its translation: CSVEKGGTEAFF. Supplemented by reference TRBV29-1 and TRBJ1-1, the full variable domain reads SAVISQKPSRDICQRGTSLTIQCQVDSQVTMMFWYRQQPGQSLTLIATANQGSEATYESGFVIDKFPISRPNLTFSTLTVSNMSPEDSSIYLCSVEKGGTEAFFGQGTRLTVV.